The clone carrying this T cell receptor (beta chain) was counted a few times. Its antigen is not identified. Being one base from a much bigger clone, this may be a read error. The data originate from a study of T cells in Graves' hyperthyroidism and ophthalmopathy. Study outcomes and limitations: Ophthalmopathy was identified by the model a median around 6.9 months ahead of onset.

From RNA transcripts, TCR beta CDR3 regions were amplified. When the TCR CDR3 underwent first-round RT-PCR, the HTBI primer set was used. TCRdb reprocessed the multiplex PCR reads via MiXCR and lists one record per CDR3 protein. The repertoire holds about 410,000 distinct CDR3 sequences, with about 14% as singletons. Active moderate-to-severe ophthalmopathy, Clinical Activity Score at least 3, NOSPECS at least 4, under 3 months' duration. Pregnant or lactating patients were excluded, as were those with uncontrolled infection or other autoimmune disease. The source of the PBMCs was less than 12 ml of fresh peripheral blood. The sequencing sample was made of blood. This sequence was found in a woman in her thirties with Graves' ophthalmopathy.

CDR3 nucleotides: TGTGCCTCGTCGACAGATAGCTATGGCTACACCTTC. Amino acids: CASSTDSYGYTF. V and J are TRBV30 and TRBJ1-2; tentatively, D is TRBD1 (5 bases). V lost 7 bases and J lost 4, with 13 bases in between. The CDR3 consists of 12 residues. Germline V lookup: CDR1 GTSNPN, CDR2 SVGIG (reference sequence).